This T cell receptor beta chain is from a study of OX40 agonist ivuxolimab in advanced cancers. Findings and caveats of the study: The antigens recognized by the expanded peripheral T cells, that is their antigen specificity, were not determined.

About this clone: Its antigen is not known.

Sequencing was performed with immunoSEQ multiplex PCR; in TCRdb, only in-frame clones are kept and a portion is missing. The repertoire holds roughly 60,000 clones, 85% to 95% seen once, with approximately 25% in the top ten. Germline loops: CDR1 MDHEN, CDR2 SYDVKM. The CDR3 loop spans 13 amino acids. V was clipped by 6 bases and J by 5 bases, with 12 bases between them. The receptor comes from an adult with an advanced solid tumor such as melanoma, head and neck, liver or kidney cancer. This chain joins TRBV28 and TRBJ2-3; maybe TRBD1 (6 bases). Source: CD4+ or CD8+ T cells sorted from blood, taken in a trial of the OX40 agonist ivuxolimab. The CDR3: CASSRRTEDTQYF. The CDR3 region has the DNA TGTGCCAGCAGCCGACGGACAGAAGATACGCAGTATTTT.